Listed below are T cell receptor beta chains from one sample, sequenced in a study of blood T cell repertoires in COVID-19. Sequenced by immunoSEQ multiplex PCR; TCRdb stores in-frame clones only, minus some. The sample consists of over 100,000 clones, roughly 90% of them appearing once. Sequencing used peripheral blood. The receptors here all came from a woman aged 45 to 65 with COVID-19, enrolled during active disease. The CDR3 runs from the conserved cysteine through the conserved F or W. D genes are given only for firm matches. Clone sizes are given selectively: once, few, many, or a class where the clone is expanded.

TGCAGCGCCGGGACTAGCGGGGTTTTGGGCACAGATACGCAGTATTTT | CSAGTSGVLGTDTQYF | NA | TRBJ2-3 | TRBD2 | TRBV29-1
TGTGCCTGGAGTGGAGTAGCGGGGGGACCTATCACAGATACGCAGTATTTT | CAWSGVAGGPITDTQYF | NA | TRBJ2-3 | TRBD2 | TRBV30
TGTGCCAGCTCACCGGGGACAGGGGGCGCAACTAATGAAAAACTGTTTTTT | CASSPGTGGATNEKLFF | NA | TRBJ1-4 | TRBD1 | TRBV18
TGTGCCAGCAGCACCGGGACAGGCACCTACGAGCAGTACTTC | CASSTGTGTYEQYF | NA | TRBJ2-7 | TRBD1 | TRBV5-4
TGTGCCACCAGTGATATAGACAGCGGGGGCACCGGGGAGCTGTTTTTT | CATSDIDSGGTGELFF | NA | TRBJ2-2 | TRBD2 | TRBV24-1
TGTGCCAGCAGCCACCCCGCGCCCTACAATGAGCAGTTCTTC | CASSHPAPYNEQFF | NA | TRBJ2-1 | NA | TRBV3-1/TRBV3-2
TGTGCCAGCAGCCAGAACCGGGACTCAAACAATGAGCAGTTCTTC | CASSQNRDSNNEQFF | NA | TRBJ2-1 | NA | TRBV3-1/TRBV3-2
TGTGCCAGCAGACCTCGGACAGGGGCGGTGGGAGGCTACACCTTC | CASRPRTGAVGGYTF | NA | TRBJ1-2 | TRBD1 | TRBV28
TGTGCCACCAGTGACCGGGCTAGCGGGGAGGGAGATACGCAGTATTTT | CATSDRASGEGDTQYF | once | TRBJ2-3 | TRBD2 | TRBV24-1
TGTGCCAGCAGCCGACTGGCGGGGGGGTACAATGAGCAGTTCTTC | CASSRLAGGYNEQFF | once | TRBJ2-1 | TRBD2 | TRBV6-4
TGTGCCAGCAGCTTGGACTCGTGGAACAGTCTGACCTCTAGGAACGAGCAGTACTTC | CASSLDSWNSLTSRNEQYF | NA | TRBJ2-7 | NA | TRBV11-2
TGCGCCAGCAGAGCAACAGGGGTAGAGGATGGCTACACCTTC | CASRATGVEDGYTF | NA | TRBJ1-2 | TRBD1 | TRBV5-1
TGTGCCAGCAGCTCCTCCAAGGACTTTCACTTC | CASSSSKDFHF | NA | TRBJ2-7 | NA | TRBV7-9
TGTGCCAGCAGCCCCGGACACTCTGGAAACACCATATATTTT | CASSPGHSGNTIYF | NA | TRBJ1-3 | NA | TRBV3-1/TRBV3-2
TGCGCCAGCAGCCAAGAGGGGGGACAGGGAAATTCACCCCTCCACTTT | CASSQEGGQGNSPLHF | NA | TRBJ1-6 | TRBD1 | TRBV4-1
TGTGCCCGCGACAGAGTGAACACTGAAGCTTTCTTT | CARDRVNTEAFF | once | TRBJ1-1 | NA | TRBV30
TGTGCCAGCAGTTACTCTGCCAGTCGGGACATTCAGTACTTC | CASSYSASRDIQYF | NA | TRBJ2-4 | NA | TRBV6-5
TGCGCCAGCAGCCAGATACAGGGGGGAGTCTATGGCTACACCTTC | CASSQIQGGVYGYTF | NA | TRBJ1-2 | TRBD1 | TRBV4-3
TGTGCCAGCAGTTCACCTGATCAGGGACAGCCCCAGCATTTT | CASSSPDQGQPQHF | NA | TRBJ1-5 | NA | TRBV6-2/TRBV6-3
TGTGCCAGCAGTATGCAGGGACTTATCCAGCCCCAGCATTTT | CASSMQGLIQPQHF | NA | TRBJ1-5 | NA | TRBV28
TGCGCCAGCAGCTTGGAGATCTGGGGGCCGAACACTGAAGCTTTCTTT | CASSLEIWGPNTEAFF | NA | TRBJ1-1 | NA | TRBV5-1
TGTGCCAGTTTCCCTAGCGGGGGGGGAAGGGCGCAGTATTTT | CASFPSGGGRAQYF | NA | TRBJ2-3 | TRBD2 | TRBV2
TGCGCCAGCAGACCGGGACAGGGTTTGGACACTGAAGCTTTCTTT | CASRPGQGLDTEAFF | NA | TRBJ1-1 | TRBD1 | TRBV23-1
TGTGCCAGCAGGACAAGCGGGGGCACAGATACGCAGTATTTT | CASRTSGGTDTQYF | NA | TRBJ2-3 | TRBD2 | TRBV6-5
TGCGCCAGCAGCCAAGATCTCGGAGGAGGGGGGGCCGTCACAGATACGCAGTATTTT | CASSQDLGGGGAVTDTQYF | NA | TRBJ2-3 | NA | TRBV4-3
TGTGCCAGCAGCTCATGGGACAGGCCGCAGGAAGGGCAGTATTTT | CASSSWDRPQEGQYF | few | TRBJ2-3 | TRBD1 | TRBV7-9
TGCAGCGTTCATTGGGTTGGGCAGGTGAACACTGAAGCTTTCTTT | CSVHWVGQVNTEAFF | NA | TRBJ1-1 | NA | TRBV29-1
TGTGCCAGCAGTGACACAAGCTACGAGCAGTACTTC | CASSDTSYEQYF | NA | TRBJ2-7 | NA | TRBV6-1
TGTGCCATCAGTTGGCAGGCGAATGAAAAACTGTTTTTT | CAISWQANEKLFF | NA | TRBJ1-4 | NA | TRBV10-3
TGTGCCAGCAGCGACGCACAGGGGTTCGACGAGCAGTACTTC | CASSDAQGFDEQYF | NA | TRBJ2-7 | TRBD1 | TRBV11-2
TGTGCCAGCACCCGTGGGGCAGGGTTGAACACTGAAGCTTTCTTT | CASTRGAGLNTEAFF | NA | TRBJ1-1 | NA | TRBV3-1/TRBV3-2
TGCGCCAGCAGCCAAGATCCCGTGGTTGGGGCCAATGAGCAGTTCTTC | CASSQDPVVGANEQFF | NA | TRBJ2-1 | NA | TRBV4-3
TGCGCCAGCAGCCAAGATAGGGGCGAGTACAATGAGCAGTTCTTC | CASSQDRGEYNEQFF | NA | TRBJ2-1 | NA | TRBV4-3
TGTGCCAGCAGCTTAGATGGAGGGACAGCTGGAAACACCATATATTTT | CASSLDGGTAGNTIYF | NA | TRBJ1-3 | TRBD1 | TRBV11-2
TGTGCCAGCAGTTACCCAACGGCAGGCCTCTTTAACTATGGCTACACCTTC | CASSYPTAGLFNYGYTF | NA | TRBJ1-2 | NA | TRBV6-2/TRBV6-3
TGTGCCAGCAGTCCCTCCCCGGGTTTGGCTAATGAAAAACTGTTTTTT | CASSPSPGLANEKLFF | NA | TRBJ1-4 | NA | TRBV25-1
TGTGCCAGCAGTTCCGGGGGTACCGGGGAGCTGTTTTTT | CASSSGGTGELFF | once | TRBJ2-2 | NA | TRBV12-3/TRBV12-4
TGTGCCAGCTCACAACTAGCGGGGGGCCCCCAGTTCTTC | CASSQLAGGPQFF | NA | TRBJ2-1 | TRBD2 | TRBV18
TGTGCCAGCAGCTTAGACTCTCAGGGGGCTAGGGACTATGGCTACACCTTC | CASSLDSQGARDYGYTF | NA | TRBJ1-2 | TRBD1 | TRBV11-2
TGCGCCAGCAGCCAAGGGAGGGGGGGAGTGAGTGAAAAACTGTTTTTT | CASSQGRGGVSEKLFF | NA | TRBJ1-4 | NA | TRBV4-1
TGTGCCAGCAGCCGAAATCCGACTAGCGGGGGGGCCGACGTTCAGTTCTTC | CASSRNPTSGGADVQFF | NA | TRBJ2-1 | TRBD2 | TRBV5-4
TGTGCCAGCAGCCCCAAAGACAGGGGTCTTGTTTTCTTT | CASSPKDRGLVFF | NA | TRBJ1-1 | TRBD1 | TRBV6-5
TGTGCCACCGGGCCAGAACAGCAGTTCTTC | CATGPEQQFF | NA | TRBJ2-1 | NA | TRBV15
TGTGCCAGCAGCGGAACTAACCCGCGGGATACGCAGTATTTT | CASSGTNPRDTQYF | NA | TRBJ2-3 | NA | TRBV5-4
TGTGCCACCAGTGATTTGCGAGGGGGTGAAGCTTTCTTT | CATSDLRGGEAFF | once | TRBJ1-1 | NA | TRBV24-1
TGTGCCAGTAGTTCTGGTCCAGGTGGAGGCGAGCAGTACTTC | CASSSGPGGGEQYF | NA | TRBJ2-7 | NA | TRBV19
TGTGCCAGCAGCTTGTCCGCGACAGGGTATTATCAGCCCCAGCATTTT | CASSLSATGYYQPQHF | once | TRBJ1-5 | TRBD1 | TRBV5-5
TGTGCCATCAGCAAGGCGGGGACAGATACGCAGTATTTT | CAISKAGTDTQYF | NA | TRBJ2-3 | NA | TRBV10-3
TGTGCCAGCACCCGGGACTTCCAAGAGACCCAGTACTTC | CASTRDFQETQYF | NA | TRBJ2-5 | NA | TRBV5-6
TGTGCCAGCAGACACTCCCCCGGGACAGGGGGCGGATATGGCTACACCTTC | CASRHSPGTGGGYGYTF | NA | TRBJ1-2 | TRBD1 | TRBV28
TGCAGCGTTTGGACTAGCGGGAGCAACGGCGAGCAGTACTTC | CSVWTSGSNGEQYF | NA | TRBJ2-7 | TRBD2 | TRBV29-1
TGTGCCAGCAGCTTAAGGGACAGGGGGCGGCATGGCTACACCTTC | CASSLRDRGRHGYTF | NA | TRBJ1-2 | TRBD1 | TRBV7-9
TGCGCCAGCAGCCAGGCCCTAGGGACAGGGGGTGGCACAGATACGCAGTATTTT | CASSQALGTGGGTDTQYF | once | TRBJ2-3 | TRBD1 | TRBV4-1
TGTGCCAGCAGCATTCAGGGGAGGGATGAAAAACTGTTTTTT | CASSIQGRDEKLFF | NA | TRBJ1-4 | NA | TRBV3-1/TRBV3-2
TGTGCCAGCAGTTATCGGACAGGGGGCTGGACTGAAGCTTTCTTT | CASSYRTGGWTEAFF | NA | TRBJ1-1 | TRBD1 | TRBV6-6